This TCR beta chain was observed in a study of graft-versus-host responses after intestinal transplantation. Study background: In this cohort, recipients had multivisceral, liver-intestinal, or isolated intestinal transplants.

Libraries were prepared by immunoSEQ multiplex PCR; TCRdb keeps only in-frame clonotypes and omits some of them. The sample has over 75,000 clones, about 90% seen once. In the case of this clone: What it binds is unknown.

The CDR3 sequence is 16 residues long. V lost 3 bases and J lost 0; bases outside the gene matches: 7. Germline-derived CDR1 and CDR2 are SNHLY and FYNNEI. This TCR derives from a human donor who was the organ donor for an intestinal transplant. This material consisted of unstimulated CD8+ T cells sorted from spleen or lymph node cells, taken before transplant. This chain uses TRBV2 with TRBJ2-5, with TRBD1 matching 7 bases. The CDR3 reads CASSDPPDRDQETQYF. The CDR3 DNA follows: TGTGCCAGCAGTGACCCCCCAGACAGGGACCAAGAGACCCAGTACTTC.